The 31 T cell receptor beta chains given below trace back to one sample, sequenced in a study of CD8 T cells in Susac syndrome. Reverse transcription of roughly 0.5 to 1 ug RNA was carried out with random hexamers. TCRdb used MiXCR to reprocess the immunoSEQ multiplex PCR reads, holding one entry per CDR3 protein. Of over 150,000 distinct CDR3 sequences detected, more than 95% appear once; the ten largest clones hold around 0.12%. Sequenced input: CD4+ T cells from PBMCs. These receptors originate from a human donor with Susac syndrome.

V and J are TRBV12-3 or TRBV12-4 and TRBJ2-1; possibly TRBD1 for D (6 bases). V was trimmed by 5 bases and J by 6 bases, leaving 11 bases between them. This CDR3 has 13 residues. CDR3 protein: CASSIRQANEQFF. The CDR3 DNA sequence: TGTGCCAGCAGTATACGACAGGCCAATGAGCAGTTCTTC.

The chain has TRBV19 and TRBJ2-3; 15 nucleotides align to TRBD2. Trimming cost V 6 bases and J 3 bases; bases outside gene matches: 1. Germline lookup yields CDR1 LNHDA and CDR2 SQIVND (reference sequence). The CDR3 sequence is 15 residues long. The CDR3 loop is CASRGTSGRTDTQYF. DNA of the CDR3: TGTGCCAGTAGGGGGACTAGCGGGAGGACAGATACGCAGTATTTT.

The genes are TRBV12-3 or TRBV12-4 and TRBJ2-2, with D perhaps TRBD2 (7 bases). CDR3 length: 16 amino acids. V lost 7 bases and J lost 0, with 15 bases in between. DNA of the CDR3: TGTGCCAGCATCATAGGGGGAGGGTCGAACACCGGGGAGCTGTTTTTT. Translating gives CASIIGGGSNTGELFF.

This chain uses TRBV30 with TRBJ1-5; TRBD1 agrees at 7 bases. Germline-derived CDR1 and CDR2 are GTSNPN and SVGIG (reference sequence). The trim removed 0 bases at V and 4 bases at J, leaving 12 bases unmatched. The CDR3 totals 17 residues. CDR3 in DNA: TGTGCCTGGAGTGTATCCCCCTTTGGGGACAGAAATCAGCCCCAGCATTTT. This sequence encodes CAWSVSPFGDRNQPQHF.

This chain links TRBV5-1 with TRBJ2-2; D not resolved. CDR1 is SGHRS, CDR2 YFSETQ, per germline. V was pared by 2 bases and J by 4 bases, with 12 bases between. The CDR3 spans 15 residues. The CDR3 loop is CASSFMGSGTGELFF. CDR3 coding DNA: TGCGCCAGCAGCTTCATGGGTTCTGGCACCGGGGAGCTGTTTTTT.

The CDR3: CASIPGPNQPQHF. The CDR3 DNA is TGTGCCAGCATCCCCGGTCCGAATCAGCCCCAGCATTTT. The rearrangement uses TRBV28 and TRBJ1-5, with no clear D. Trimming removed 7 bases at V and 4 bases at J, with 11 bases between. The CDR3 length is 13 residues. Germline V gene data show CDR1 as MDHEN and CDR2 as SYDVKM.

The genes are TRBV28 and TRBJ2-2; D not resolved. The germline V gene encodes CDR1 MDHEN and CDR2 SYDVKM. Trimming took 3 bases from V and 5 from J, leaving 10 bases between them. The CDR3 runs to 14 residues. The CDR3 reads CASSLQLKTGELFF. The CDR3 DNA reads as TGTGCCAGCAGTTTGCAATTGAAGACCGGGGAGCTGTTTTTT.

The chain joins TRBV20-1 to TRBJ1-5; D gene unclear. This CDR3 has 12 amino acids. CDR1 DFQATT and CDR2 SNEGSKA come from the germline V gene (reference sequence). The germline V and J ends were trimmed by 7 bases and 4 bases, with 11 bases remaining between them. The DNA of the CDR3 is TGCAGTGTGCGCCCTCTGAATCAGCCCCAGCATTTT. It codes for CSVRPLNQPQHF.

The chain couples TRBV4-3 to TRBJ1-1, with D unresolved. Deletions cut 0 bases from V and 5 bases from J, with 10 bases between. The CDR3 length is 14 residues. Germline-derived CDR1 and CDR2 are LGHNA and YSLEER. CDR3 sequence reads: CASSQEPGGTEAFF. CDR3 nucleotides: TGCGCCAGCAGCCAAGAACCAGGCGGGACTGAAGCTTTCTTT.

This rearrangement joins TRBV5-1 to TRBJ1-3; 12 bases are shared with TRBD1. The J segment lost 2 bases and the V segment lost 0 bases, leaving 3 bases of the junction unmatched. The CDR3 extends over 17 amino acids. CDR1 SGHRS and CDR2 YFSETQ come from the germline V gene. CDR3 nucleotide sequence: TGCGCCAGCAGCTTGGGGGGACAGGGGGCCGCTGGAAACACCATATATTTT. Its translation: CASSLGGQGAAGNTIYF.

The chain has TRBV6-5 and TRBJ2-7; 9 bases line up with TRBD1. V dropped 6 bases and J dropped 5; count of bases not matched to a gene: 8. Looked up from germline, CDR1 is MNHEY and CDR2 is SVGAGI. The CDR3 totals 14 residues. CDR3 nucleotide sequence: TGTGCCAGCAGCCTACAGGGGGCCGGCGACGAGCAGTACTTC. It codes for CASSLQGAGDEQYF.

This chain links TRBV5-6 with TRBJ2-3; 13 bases line up with TRBD2. The CDR3 runs 15 residues. Trimming at V came to 4 bases and at J to 3 bases, leaving 2 bases not matched to a gene. Germline loops: CDR1 SGHDT, CDR2 YYEEEE. The CDR3 sequence is CASSPGLAGTDTQYF. Written as DNA, the CDR3 is TGTGCCAGCAGCCCGGGACTAGCGGGGACAGATACGCAGTATTTT. Looking up the rest from reference TRBV5-6 and TRBJ2-3 gives the full variable domain: DAGVTQSPTHLIKTRGQQVTLRCSPKSGHDTVSWYQQALGQGPQFIFQYYEEEERQRGNFPDRFSGHQFPNYSSELNVNALLLGDSALYLCASSPGLAGTDTQYFGPGTRLTVL.

The chain carries TRBV5-1 and TRBJ1-1; 9 bases line up with TRBD1. J gave up 4 bases and V 3 bases, and 4 bases lay outside the gene matches. CDR3 length: 14 residues. Germline-derived CDR1 and CDR2 are SGHRS and YFSETQ. CDR3 loop: CASSYQTGGTEAFF. In DNA, the CDR3 is TGCGCCAGCAGCTACCAGACAGGGGGCACTGAAGCTTTCTTT.

Here the CDR3 DNA reads TGCGCCAGCAGCTTGGCCGGGTTGGGGAACACTGAAGCTTTCTTT. Protein sequence: CASSLAGLGNTEAFF. This chain uses TRBV5-1 with TRBJ1-1; D remains ambiguous. Germline assignment: CDR1 SGHRS and CDR2 YFSETQ. The CDR3 totals 15 residues. V gave up 0 bases and J gave up 1 base, with 10 bases separating them.

The chain joins TRBV14 to TRBJ2-7; D tentatively fits TRBD1 or TRBD2 (5 bases each). Per germline, CDR1 SGHDN and CDR2 FVKESK. This CDR3 has 15 amino acids. The V end was cut by 4 bases, the J end by 9 bases, with 22 bases between. The CDR3 region has the DNA TGTGCCAGCAGCCCCGGGACGGCCTTTCCTAGGAGGCAGTACTTC. Translating it yields CASSPGTAFPRRQYF.

The rearrangement uses TRBV29-1 and TRBJ2-2, with unresolved D. CDR1 is SQVTM and CDR2 is ANQGSEA in the germline V gene. The CDR3 runs 12 residues. Deletions cut 4 bases from V and 2 bases from J, with 5 bases between. CDR3 region: CSVGLNTGELFF. The DNA of the CDR3 is TGCAGCGTTGGCCTAAACACCGGGGAGCTGTTTTTT.

V and J are TRBV6-5 and TRBJ2-7, with TRBD1 matching over 8 bases. J lost 6 bases, V lost 6 bases, and 4 bases had no gene match. The CDR3 contains 12 residues. Germline V gene sequence: CDR1 MNHEY, CDR2 SVGAGI. CDR3 DNA: TGTGCCAGCAGGGGAACAGGGGGCGAGCAGTACGTC. Translation: CASRGTGGEQYV.

V usage is TRBV28 and J usage is TRBJ1-3; D is ambiguous. The CDR3 has 12 residues. The ends were cut back, 6 bases at V and 3 bases at J, with 6 bases in the middle. Germline V gene data show CDR1 as MDHEN and CDR2 as SYDVKM. The CDR3 nucleotides are TGTGCCAGCAGGGGTTTTGGAAACACCATATATTTT. Translating it yields CASRGFGNTIYF.

This rearrangement joins TRBV28 to TRBJ2-6, with TRBD1 as a possible D gene (5 bases). Per the germline V gene, CDR1 is MDHEN and CDR2 is SYDVKM. V was pared by 4 bases and J by 0 bases, with 13 bases between. The CDR3 is 17 amino acids. Here the CDR3 reads CASSSRQISSGANVLTF. The CDR3 nucleotides read TGTGCCAGCAGTTCCCGACAGATCTCCTCTGGGGCCAACGTCCTGACTTTC.

The V and J genes are TRBV28 and TRBJ2-3; 10 bases are shared with TRBD2. Germline V gene data show CDR1 as MDHEN and CDR2 as SYDVKM. V gave up 5 bases and J gave up 5 bases; unmatched junction bases: 7. This CDR3 has 15 amino acids. The CDR3, as DNA: TGTGCCAGCAGTACCCCAGCGGGAGGGATAGATACGCAGTATTTT. Protein sequence: CASSTPAGGIDTQYF.

The CDR3: CSVEEASGSEAFF. CDR3 sequence (DNA): TGCAGCGTTGAAGAGGCATCGGGCAGTGAAGCTTTCTTT. J is TRBJ1-1 and V is TRBV29-1; no definite D call. The CDR3 runs to 13 residues. Germline CDR1 and CDR2: SQVTM and ANQGSEA. Trimming shortened V by 0 bases and J by 7 bases, and 12 bases separated the two germline ends.

This chain uses TRBV3-1 with TRBJ2-1, with 8 bases fitting TRBD1. Germline CDR1 reads LGHDT; CDR2 reads YNNKEL (reference sequence). The CDR3 runs 15 residues. Trimming took 3 bases from V and 10 from J; bases not matched to a gene: 11. CDR3 loop: CASSQMLGTGQEQFF. For the CDR3, the DNA is TGTGCCAGCAGCCAGATGCTTGGGACAGGCCAGGAGCAGTTCTTC.

V gene TRBV10-3 combines with J gene TRBJ2-5; unclear D gene. The V end lost 2 bases, the J end lost 1 base, and 5 bases lay between the germline ends. Germline-derived CDR1 and CDR2 are ENHRY and SYGVKD. The CDR3 runs 13 residues. The CDR3 region is CAISEHSQETQYF. The CDR3 nucleotides are TGTGCCATCAGTGAGCACAGCCAAGAGACCCAGTACTTC.

The rearrangement links TRBV9 to TRBJ2-5, with D perhaps matching TRBD2 (6 bases). Germline V gives CDR1 SGDLS, CDR2 YYNGEE. V was shortened by 0 bases and J by 5 bases, with 14 bases between the two germline ends. CDR3 length: 15 residues. CDR3 loop: CASSVATSRWETQYF. Written as DNA, the CDR3 is TGTGCCAGCAGCGTAGCGACTAGTCGGTGGGAGACCCAGTACTTC.

The chain recombines TRBV29-1 with TRBJ2-7, with D unresolved. Germline-derived CDR1 and CDR2 are SQVTM and ANQGSEA. Trimming pared 3 bases from V and 2 bases from J, leaving 11 bases between. There are 13 residues in the CDR3. As DNA, the CDR3 is TGCAGCGTTGAGGCTACAGATGCCTACGAGCAGTACTTC. The encoded protein is CSVEATDAYEQYF.

This chain connects TRBV20-1 to TRBJ1-3, with D unresolved. The CDR3 extends over 12 amino acids. CDR1 and CDR2 (germline): DFQATT, SNEGSKA (reference sequence). Trimming shortened V by 3 bases and J by 4 bases, and 7 bases separated the two germline ends. CDR3 protein: CSASPGGNTIYF. The CDR3 coding sequence is TGCAGTGCTAGCCCTGGCGGAAACACCATATATTTT.

The chain recombines TRBV20-1 with TRBJ1-6; 7 positions match TRBD1. This CDR3 is built from 12 residues. Unmatched junction bases numbered 3, after V lost 3 bases and J lost 10 bases. The germline V gene has CDR1 DFQATT and CDR2 SNEGSKA (reference sequence). The CDR3, as DNA: TGCAGTGCTAGGGGGGGACAGTCACCCCTCCACTTT. Its protein product is CSARGGQSPLHF.

In this sample, this clonotype turned up once. The J gene is TRBJ2-1, the V gene TRBV20-1; D remains ambiguous. The CDR3 contains 14 residues. The germline V gene has CDR1 DFQATT and CDR2 SNEGSKA (reference sequence). Between the trimmed V and J ends, which lost 3 bases and 0 bases, there was a span of 9 bases. CDR3 DNA: TGCAGTGCTAGTCGCTTGAGCTCCTACAATGAGCAGTTCTTC. This gives the protein CSASRLSSYNEQFF.

This chain joins TRBV7-2 and TRBJ2-3; the D gene is possibly TRBD1 (6 bases). The V gene's germline CDR1 is SGHTA and CDR2 FQGNSA. Trimming took off 5 bases at V and 3 bases at J, with 15 bases between the two ends. The CDR3 runs 15 residues. Here the CDR3 reads CASSLQLRGTDTQYF. DNA of the CDR3: TGTGCCAGCAGCCTACAGCTGAGGGGGACAGATACGCAGTATTTT.

This clonotype appeared a single time. The CDR3 sequence: CASSQIVGDRSYGYTF. The DNA for the CDR3 is TGCGCCAGCAGCCAAATCGTTGGAGACCGATCCTATGGCTACACCTTC. This sequence joins TRBV4-1 and TRBJ1-2; D is unclear. CDR3 length equals 16 residues. Per germline, CDR1 MGHRA and CDR2 YSYEKL. V was clipped by 2 bases and J by 4 bases, with 17 bases between them.

The rearrangement links TRBV5-1 to TRBJ2-1; TRBD2 agrees at 8 bases. The CDR3 is 15 residues long. Trimming cost V 3 bases and J 8 bases; bases outside gene matches: 10. The V gene's germline CDR1 is SGHRS and CDR2 YFSETQ. CDR3 in DNA: TGCGCCAGCAGCTCCGGGGGGGGCGGCCAATATGAGCAGTTCTTC. Its translation: CASSSGGGGQYEQFF.